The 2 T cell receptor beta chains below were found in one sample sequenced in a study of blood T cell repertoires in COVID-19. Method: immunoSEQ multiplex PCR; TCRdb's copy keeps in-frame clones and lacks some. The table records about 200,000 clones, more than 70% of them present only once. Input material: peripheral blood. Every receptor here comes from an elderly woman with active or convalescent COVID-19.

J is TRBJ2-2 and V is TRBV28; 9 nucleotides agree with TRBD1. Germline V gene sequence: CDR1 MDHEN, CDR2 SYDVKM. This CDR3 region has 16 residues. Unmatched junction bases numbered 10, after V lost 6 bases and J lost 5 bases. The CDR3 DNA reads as TGTGCCAGCAGACCCGGGACAGGGACCGATACCGGGGAGCTGTTTTTT. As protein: CASRPGTGTDTGELFF.

The CDR3: CASSRDLLTSTDTQYF. The CDR3 bases are TGTGCCAGCAGCCGCGACTTGCTCACTAGCACAGATACGCAGTATTTT. The chain employs TRBV14 and TRBJ2-3, with D hard to call. This CDR3 contains 16 residues. Germline lookup yields CDR1 SGHDN and CDR2 FVKESK. Trimming removed 4 bases from V and 0 bases from J, with 14 bases in between.